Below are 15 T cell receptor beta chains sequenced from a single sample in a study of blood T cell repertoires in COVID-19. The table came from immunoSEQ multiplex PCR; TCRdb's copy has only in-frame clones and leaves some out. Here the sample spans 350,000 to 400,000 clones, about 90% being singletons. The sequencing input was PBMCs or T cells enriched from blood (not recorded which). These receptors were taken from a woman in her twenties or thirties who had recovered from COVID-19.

The chain's CDR3 is CASSQDPLALTLGSYNEQFF. CDR3 coding DNA: TGTGCCAGCAGCCAAGATCCGCTAGCGCTCACTTTGGGCTCCTACAATGAGCAGTTCTTC. This chain connects TRBV14 to TRBJ2-1, with D tentatively TRBD2 (6 bases). V was clipped by 0 bases and J by 0 bases, with 21 bases between them. The CDR3 totals 20 residues. Germline V gives CDR1 SGHDN, CDR2 FVKESK.

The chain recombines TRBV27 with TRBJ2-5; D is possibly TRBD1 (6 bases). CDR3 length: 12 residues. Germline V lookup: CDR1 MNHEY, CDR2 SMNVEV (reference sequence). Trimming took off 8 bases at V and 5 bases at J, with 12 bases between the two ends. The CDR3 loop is CASSSQGETQYF. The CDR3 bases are TGTGCCAGCTCCTCCCAGGGGGAGACCCAGTACTTC.

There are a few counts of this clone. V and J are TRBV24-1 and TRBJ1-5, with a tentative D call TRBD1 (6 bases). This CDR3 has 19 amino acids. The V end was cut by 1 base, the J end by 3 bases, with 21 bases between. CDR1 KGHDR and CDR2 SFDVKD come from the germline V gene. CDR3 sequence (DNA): TGTGCCACCAGTGATTTCAGCGGGACCATACAGGGTGACAATCAGCCCCAGCATTTT. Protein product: CATSDFSGTIQGDNQPQHF.

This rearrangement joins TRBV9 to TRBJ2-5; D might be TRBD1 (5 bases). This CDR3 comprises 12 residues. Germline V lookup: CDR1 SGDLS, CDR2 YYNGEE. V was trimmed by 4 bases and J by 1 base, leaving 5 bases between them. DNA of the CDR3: TGTGCCAGCAGCAGGGGCCAAGAGACCCAGTACTTC. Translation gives CASSRGQETQYF. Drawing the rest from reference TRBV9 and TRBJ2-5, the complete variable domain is DSGVTQTPKHLITATGQRVTLRCSPRSGDLSVYWYQQSLDQGLQFLIQYYNGEERAKGNILERFSAQQFPDLHSELNLSSLELGDSALYFCASSRGQETQYFGPGTRLLVL.

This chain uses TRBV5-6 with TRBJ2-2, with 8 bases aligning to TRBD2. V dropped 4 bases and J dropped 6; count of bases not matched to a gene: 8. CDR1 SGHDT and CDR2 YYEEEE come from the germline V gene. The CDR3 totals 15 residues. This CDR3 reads CASSPGTRRAGELFF. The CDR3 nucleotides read TGTGCCAGCAGCCCGGGGACTAGAAGGGCCGGGGAGCTGTTTTTT.

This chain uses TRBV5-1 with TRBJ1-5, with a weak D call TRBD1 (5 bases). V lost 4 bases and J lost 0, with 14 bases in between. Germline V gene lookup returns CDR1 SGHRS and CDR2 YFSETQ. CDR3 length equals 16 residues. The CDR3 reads CASSPQGSYSNQPQHF. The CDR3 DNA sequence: TGCGCCAGCAGCCCCCAGGGCTCGTATAGCAATCAGCCCCAGCATTTT. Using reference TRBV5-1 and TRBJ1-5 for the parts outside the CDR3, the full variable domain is KAGVTQTPRYLIKTRGQQVTLSCSPISGHRSVSWYQQTPGQGLQFLFEYFSETQRNKGNFPGRFSGRQFSNSRSEMNVSTLELGDSALYLCASSPQGSYSNQPQHFGDGTRLSIL.

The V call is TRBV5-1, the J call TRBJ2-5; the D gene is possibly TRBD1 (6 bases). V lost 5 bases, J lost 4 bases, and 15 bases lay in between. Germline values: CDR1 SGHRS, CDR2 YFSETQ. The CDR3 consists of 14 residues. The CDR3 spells CASSSGQLRETQYF. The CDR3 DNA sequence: TGCGCCAGCAGTTCGGGACAACTGAGAGAGACCCAGTACTTC.

The CDR3 region has the DNA TGCGCCAGCAGCCAAGAGGGGGGTGTTCAGGGACCCATGAACACTGAAGCTTTCTTT. It specifies CASSQEGGVQGPMNTEAFF. The rearrangement joins TRBV4-1 to TRBJ1-1; tentatively, D is TRBD1 (5 bases). Germline-derived CDR1 and CDR2 are MGHRA and YSYEKL. Trimming removed 0 bases at V and 0 bases at J, with 20 bases between. The CDR3 totals 19 residues.

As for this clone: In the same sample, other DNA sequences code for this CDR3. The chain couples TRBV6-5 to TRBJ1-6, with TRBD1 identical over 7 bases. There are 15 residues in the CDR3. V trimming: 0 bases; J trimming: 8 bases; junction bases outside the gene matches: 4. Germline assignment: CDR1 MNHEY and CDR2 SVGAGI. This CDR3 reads CASSYSRTGDSPLHF. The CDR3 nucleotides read TGTGCCAGCAGTTACTCCCGGACAGGTGATTCACCCCTCCACTTT.

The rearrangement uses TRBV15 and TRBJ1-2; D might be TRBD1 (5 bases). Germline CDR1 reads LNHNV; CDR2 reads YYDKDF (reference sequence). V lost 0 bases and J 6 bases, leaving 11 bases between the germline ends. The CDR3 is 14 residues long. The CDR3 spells CATSRDVGRDGYTF. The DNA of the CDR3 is TGTGCCACCAGCAGAGATGTGGGCAGGGATGGCTACACCTTC.

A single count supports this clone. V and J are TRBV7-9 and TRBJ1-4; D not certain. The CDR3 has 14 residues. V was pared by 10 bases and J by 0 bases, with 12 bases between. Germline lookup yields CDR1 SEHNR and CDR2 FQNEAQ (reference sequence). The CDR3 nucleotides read TGTGCCACCGATCGAGACTCAACTAATGAAAAACTGTTTTTT. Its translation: CATDRDSTNEKLFF.

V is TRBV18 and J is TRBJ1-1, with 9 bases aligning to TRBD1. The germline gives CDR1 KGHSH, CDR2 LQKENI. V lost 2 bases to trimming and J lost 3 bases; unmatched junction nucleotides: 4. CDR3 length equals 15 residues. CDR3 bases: TGTGCCAGCTCACCATACAGGGGGCTCGACACTGAAGCTTTCTTT. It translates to CASSPYRGLDTEAFF.

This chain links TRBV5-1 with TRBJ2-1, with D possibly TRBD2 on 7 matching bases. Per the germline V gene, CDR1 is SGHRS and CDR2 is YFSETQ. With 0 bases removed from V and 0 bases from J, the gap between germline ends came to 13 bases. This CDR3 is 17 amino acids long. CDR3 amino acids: CASSLAGAGASYNEQFF. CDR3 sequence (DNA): TGCGCCAGCAGCTTGGCGGGCGCGGGGGCCTCCTACAATGAGCAGTTCTTC.

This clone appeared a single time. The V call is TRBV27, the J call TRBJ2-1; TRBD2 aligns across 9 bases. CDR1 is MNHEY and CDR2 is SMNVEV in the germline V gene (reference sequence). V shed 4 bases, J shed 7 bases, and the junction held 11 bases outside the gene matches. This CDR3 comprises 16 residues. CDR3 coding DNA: TGTGCCAGCAGTTCCCTGGGGACTAGCCTTAGTAATGAGCAGTTCTTC. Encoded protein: CASSSLGTSLSNEQFF.

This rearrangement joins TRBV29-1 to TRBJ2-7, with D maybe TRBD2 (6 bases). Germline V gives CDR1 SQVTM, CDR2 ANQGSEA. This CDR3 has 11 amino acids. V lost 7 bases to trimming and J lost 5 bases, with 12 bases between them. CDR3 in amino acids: CSARAGHEQYF. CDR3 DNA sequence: TGCAGCGCTAGGGCGGGACACGAGCAGTACTTC.